The 20 T cell receptor beta chains below come from one sample, sequenced in a study of identical twins. TCRdb redid the calling of the 5' RACE reads with MiXCR, one entry per CDR3 protein. This table has 1,800,000 or so distinct CDR3 sequences, about 30% appearing once. The sequencing sample was made of cord blood. These receptors were collected from a newborn girl in good health.

In this sample, this clonotype turned up a few times. The rearrangement uses TRBV20-1 and TRBJ2-3, with D possibly being TRBD1 or TRBD2 (5 bases each). This CDR3 region has 16 residues. V was trimmed by 1 base and J by 1 base, leaving 15 bases between them. Germline CDR1 DFQATT, CDR2 SNEGSKA (reference sequence). The CDR3 sequence: CSARVGFGGRTDTQYF. The CDR3 DNA reads as TGCAGTGCTAGAGTAGGCTTTGGGGGTCGCACAGATACGCAGTATTTT.

V gene TRBV4-2 combines with J gene TRBJ2-7; TRBD1 might be the D (5 bases). From germline, CDR1 is LGHNA and CDR2 YNFKEQ. Trimming stripped 0 bases from V and 3 bases from J, with 12 bases between. CDR3 length: 15 amino acids. The CDR3 region has the DNA TGTGCCAGCAGCCAAGAACCAGGGATGGACTACGAGCAGTACTTC. Its protein is CASSQEPGMDYEQYF.

DNA for the CDR3: TGTGCCAGCAGCCCAGGAGACACCCCCAGGCAGTACTTC. Amino acid sequence: CASSPGDTPRQYF. This chain connects TRBV7-2 to TRBJ2-7; D gene ambiguous. Germline V gives CDR1 SGHTA, CDR2 FQGNSA. The V and J ends lost 5 bases and 9 bases respectively, with 17 bases between them. The CDR3 length is 13 residues. The full variable domain, completed using reference TRBV7-2 and TRBJ2-7, is GAGVSQSPSNKVTEKGKDVELRCDPISGHTALYWYRQSLGQGLEFLIYFQGNSAPDKSGLPSDRFSAERTGGSVSTLTIQRTQQEDSAVYLCASSPGDTPRQYFGPGTRLTVT.

This clonotype was seen a single time. A much more abundant neighbour one base away suggests this may be a read error. The rearrangement links TRBV20-1 to TRBJ2-1, with a possible D match to TRBD1 (6 bases). Near its end, the DNA agrees better with TRBJ2-7, so the J call may be wrong. Per germline, CDR1 DFQATT and CDR2 SNEGSKA (reference sequence). This CDR3 region has 14 residues. Written as DNA, the CDR3 is TGCAGTGCGAGCGACAGGAGCTCCTACAATGAGCAGTACTTC. Its protein is CSASDRSSYNEQYF.

This clonotype was seen more than once but under ten times. The chain combines TRBV9 with TRBJ1-2; 10 nucleotides align to TRBD1. Germline CDR1 SGDLS, CDR2 YYNGEE. The CDR3 consists of 17 residues. Trimming at V came to 4 bases and at J to 1 base, leaving 10 bases not matched to a gene. The CDR3 here is CASSSRTGGGFNYGYTF. CDR3 in DNA: TGTGCCAGCAGCTCGAGGACAGGGGGGGGTTTTAACTATGGCTACACCTTC.

The DNA for the CDR3 is TGCGCCAGCAGCTTGGGGGCGGCTACTAGCCGGAGACGCTACAATGAGCAGTTCTTC. Encoded protein: CASSLGAATSRRRYNEQFF. This chain connects TRBV5-1 to TRBJ2-1; tentatively, D is TRBD2 (6 bases). V was trimmed by 0 bases and J by 3 bases, leaving 22 bases between them. Germline values: CDR1 SGHRS, CDR2 YFSETQ. The CDR3 consists of 19 residues.

The chain carries TRBV27 and TRBJ1-2; perhaps TRBD1 as D (6 bases). In germline, CDR1 is MNHEY, CDR2 SMNVEV (reference sequence). The CDR3 contains 13 residues. V was pared by 5 bases and J by 3 bases, with 10 bases between. As DNA, the CDR3 is TGTGCCAGCAGTAGGACAGTCTACTATGGCTACACCTTC. Its protein is CASSRTVYYGYTF.

This clonotype has only one observation. The rearrangement uses TRBV9 and TRBJ2-3, with D perhaps TRBD2 (6 bases). V lost 1 base, J lost 0 bases, and 12 bases lay in between. This CDR3 has 16 amino acids. Germline CDR1 is SGDLS and CDR2 is YYNGEE. Written as DNA, the CDR3 is TGTGCCAGCAGCGTACTGGACTACCCAAGCACAGATACGCAGTATTTT. Its translation is CASSVLDYPSTDTQYF.

The gene calls are TRBV2 and TRBJ2-1; weak D call: TRBD1 (6 bases). Germline CDR1 and CDR2: SNHLY and FYNNEI. The ends were cut back, 7 bases at V and 5 bases at J, with 15 bases in the middle. This CDR3 has 14 residues. The chain's CDR3 is CASKWGPHDNEQFF. The CDR3 DNA reads TGTGCCAGCAAATGGGGGCCGCACGACAATGAGCAGTTCTTC.

V and J are TRBV7-2 and TRBJ1-2, with D possibly TRBD1 on 5 matching bases. Trimming removed 1 base at V and 0 bases at J, with 12 bases between. CDR3 length: 16 residues. The germline V gene has CDR1 SGHTA and CDR2 FQGNSA. The CDR3 nucleotides read TGTGCCAGCAGCTTAGACAGGATCGGTTCTAACTATGGCTACACCTTC. It translates to CASSLDRIGSNYGYTF.

The chain is built from TRBV20-1 and TRBJ2-7, with 7 bases matching TRBD2. Germline CDR1 is DFQATT and CDR2 is SNEGSKA (reference sequence). V gave up 0 bases and J gave up 3 bases; unmatched junction bases: 8. CDR3 length equals 15 residues. The CDR3 sequence is CSARDLASGDYEQYF. The CDR3 nucleotides are TGCAGTGCTAGAGATCTGGCTAGCGGAGACTACGAGCAGTACTTC.

This chain uses TRBV7-6 with TRBJ1-1, with a tentative D call TRBD1 (5 bases). V lost 0 bases and J 9 bases, leaving 14 bases between the germline ends. The CDR3 contains 14 residues. Germline CDR1 and CDR2: SGHVS and FNYEAQ. DNA of the CDR3: TGTGCCAGCAGCTTAGCGAGCAGGGTCGACAAAGCTTTCTTT. Translation: CASSLASRVDKAFF.

The chain recombines TRBV6-1 with TRBJ2-7, with D perhaps matching TRBD2 (6 bases). V gave up 8 bases and J gave up 1 base, with 15 bases separating them. This CDR3 comprises 14 residues. The germline V gene encodes CDR1 MNHNS and CDR2 SASEGT. As DNA, the CDR3 is TGTGCCAGCGCCGTCGGGGGTATTTCCTACGAGCAGTACTTC. It translates to CASAVGGISYEQYF.

At least ten counts were recorded for this clonotype. This chain connects TRBV25-1 to TRBJ1-6; D remains ambiguous. The CDR3 is 14 amino acids. CDR1 is MGHDK, CDR2 SYGVNS, per germline. V was trimmed by 3 bases and J by 0 bases, leaving 3 bases between them. CDR3 DNA: TGTGCCAGCAGTGACAGCTCCTATAATTCACCCCTCCACTTT. As protein: CASSDSSYNSPLHF.

This chain joins TRBV27 and TRBJ1-2; TRBD1 aligns across 9 bases. V shed 7 bases and J 2 bases; nucleotides not matched to a gene: 8. This CDR3 contains 15 residues. Germline values: CDR1 MNHEY, CDR2 SMNVEV (reference sequence). The CDR3 sequence: CASKGPDRGNYGYTF. DNA of the CDR3: TGTGCCAGCAAGGGCCCGGACAGGGGAAACTATGGCTACACCTTC.

This clonotype was counted at least ten times. V and J are TRBV4-2 and TRBJ2-7; 7 bases are a match to TRBD2. Germline values: CDR1 LGHNA, CDR2 YNFKEQ. V lost 4 bases and J lost 1; bases outside the gene matches: 16. This CDR3 is built from 18 residues. In DNA form, the CDR3 reads TGTGCCAGCAGCCGCGGACTAGTGGCCCACCTTGGATCCTACGAGCAGTACTTC. Translated, it gives CASSRGLVAHLGSYEQYF.

This clonotype has just a few counts. This chain uses TRBV27 with TRBJ2-1; maybe TRBD2 (7 bases). The J call may not be correct, given that the DNA end is closer to TRBJ2-7. The CDR3 spans 13 residues. Germline CDR1 reads MNHEY; CDR2 reads SMNVEV (reference sequence). As DNA, the CDR3 is TGTGCCAGCGGGGGGGACACGTACAATGAGCAGTACTTC. Amino acid sequence: CASGGDTYNEQYF.

In this sample, this clonotype turned up a few times. The chain links TRBV20-1 to TRBJ2-3, with D perhaps assigned TRBD1 or TRBD2 (5 bases each). The CDR3 length is 15 residues. V shed 4 bases and J shed 2 bases, with 16 bases lying between them. Germline values: CDR1 DFQATT, CDR2 SNEGSKA (reference sequence). The CDR3 region has the DNA TGCAGTGCTAACAACCCTAGGGGACCCACAGATACGCAGTATTTT. The encoded protein is CSANNPRGPTDTQYF.

This chain joins TRBV20-1 and TRBJ2-2; the D is unclear. Looked up from germline, CDR1 is DFQATT and CDR2 is SNEGSKA (reference sequence). The CDR3 loop spans 14 amino acids. V was trimmed by 3 bases and J by 7 bases, leaving 15 bases between them. The CDR3 sequence: CSARSNHMGGELFF. The CDR3 DNA follows: TGCAGTGCTAGGTCCAACCATATGGGCGGGGAGCTGTTTTTT.

This clonotype showed up many times. The V and J genes are TRBV25-1 and TRBJ1-2; D not resolved. The germline gives CDR1 MGHDK, CDR2 SYGVNS. The CDR3 contains 11 residues. The V end lost 3 bases, the J end lost 4 bases, and 3 bases lay between the germline ends. The CDR3 sequence is CASSDRYGYTF. Written as DNA, the CDR3 is TGTGCCAGCAGTGACCGCTATGGCTACACCTTC.